This is a list of T cell receptor beta chains from one sample in a study of cytomegalovirus exposure and HLA in healthy donors. Method: immunoSEQ multiplex PCR; TCRdb's copy keeps in-frame clones and lacks some. This repertoire shows about 150,000 clones, more than 65% found once; its top ten account for about 6.8%. The sequencing sample was made of PBMCs. The receptors here all came from a man in his fifties in good health and CMV-seropositive. Each CDR3 is given with its conserved first and last residue. Fields, in order: V gene, clone size, J gene, D gene, CDR3 protein, CDR3 DNA. A D gene is named only where the DNA matches it firmly. Size is omitted from some rows. Given values are once, few, many or a class for expanded clones.

TRBV12-5	NA	TRBJ2-3	NA	CASGFFAGGSGGTQYF	TGTGCTAGTGGTTTTTTTGCAGGGGGTTCCGGGGGTACGCAGTATTTT
TRBV9	NA	TRBJ2-1	TRBD2	CASSVSGLAGVNEQFF	TGTGCCAGCAGCGTATCGGGTCTAGCGGGAGTCAATGAGCAGTTCTTC
TRBV5-1	NA	TRBJ2-4	NA	CASSLGQAQNIQYF	TGCGCCAGCAGCTTGGGACAGGCCCAAAACATTCAGTACTTC
TRBV5-1	NA	TRBJ2-1	TRBD1	CASCLAGQGVGEQFF	TGCGCCAGTTGCCTGGCGGGACAGGGAGTAGGAGAGCAGTTCTTC
TRBV6-5	NA	TRBJ2-3	TRBD2	CASSYWTSGDTQYF	TGTGCCAGCAGTTACTGGACTAGCGGCGATACGCAGTATTTT
TRBV18	few	TRBJ2-1	TRBD2	CASSPPGLAGGDEQFF	TGTGCCAGCTCACCCCCCGGACTAGCGGGAGGGGATGAGCAGTTCTTC
TRBV6-5	once	TRBJ2-1	TRBD2	CASSYGSQRTRDEQFF	TGTGCCAGCAGTTACGGGTCCCAAAGGACTAGGGATGAGCAGTTCTTC
TRBV10-1	NA	TRBJ1-1	TRBD1	CASSESIGTGGFLAFF	TGCGCCAGCAGTGAGTCGATAGGGACAGGGGGTTTTTTAGCTTTCTTT
TRBV4-1	NA	TRBJ2-3	NA	CASSQEGLQTFTDTQYF	TGCGCCAGCAGCCAAGAGGGGCTCCAGACATTCACAGATACGCAGTATTTT
TRBV4-1	NA	TRBJ2-4	TRBD2	CASSEGLAGGLAKNIQYF	TGCGCCAGCAGCGAGGGACTAGCGGGAGGGCTAGCCAAAAACATTCAGTACTTC
TRBV2	NA	TRBJ1-2	TRBD1	CASKKGQGSGYTF	TGTGCCAGCAAAAAGGGACAGGGGAGTGGCTACACCTTC
TRBV27	NA	TRBJ2-2	TRBD2	CASSPAVGVLAGGLTGELFF	TGTGCCAGCAGCCCTGCGGTAGGGGTGCTAGCGGGAGGGCTCACCGGGGAGCTGTTTTTT
TRBV6-1	NA	TRBJ2-2	NA	CASSEPRVAGDTGELFF	TGTGCCAGCAGTGAACCTCGGGTAGCCGGGGACACCGGGGAGCTGTTTTTT
TRBV10-2	NA	TRBJ2-7	TRBD1	CATSTGAYEQYF	TGCGCCACCTCGACAGGGGCGTACGAGCAGTACTTC
TRBV10-3	NA	TRBJ2-3	NA	CAISTGQSSSTDTQYF	TGTGCCATCAGTACAGGACAGTCCTCTAGCACAGATACGCAGTATTTT
TRBV29-1	NA	TRBJ1-4	NA	CSVGDQGGAPNEKLFF	TGCAGCGTTGGGGATCAGGGAGGGGCCCCTAATGAAAAACTGTTTTTT
TRBV7-2	NA	TRBJ2-3	TRBD2	CASSLSGSDTDTQYF	TGTGCCAGCAGCTTAAGCGGGAGTGACACAGATACGCAGTATTTT
TRBV11-2	NA	TRBJ2-6	TRBD1	CASSLQGASGANVLTF	TGTGCCAGCAGCTTGCAGGGGGCCTCTGGGGCCAACGTCCTGACTTTC
TRBV6-5	NA	TRBJ1-1	NA	CASSYSPTDTEAFF	TGTGCCAGCAGTTACTCCCCCACGGACACTGAAGCTTTCTTT
TRBV6-5	few	TRBJ1-1	NA	CASSLAGMGSTEAFF	TGTGCCAGCAGTTTAGCAGGGATGGGTAGCACTGAAGCTTTCTTT
TRBV5-1	NA	TRBJ2-3	NA	CASSLVPGAPGDTQYF	TGCGCCAGCAGCTTGGTCCCAGGGGCCCCCGGAGATACGCAGTATTTT
TRBV29-1	NA	TRBJ2-5	NA	CSVDNRIQETQYF	TGCAGCGTAGATAACAGGATCCAAGAGACCCAGTACTTC
TRBV2	NA	TRBJ1-1	TRBD1	CASSADRGLPEAFF	TGTGCCAGCAGCGCTGACAGGGGCTTACCTGAAGCTTTCTTT
TRBV14	NA	TRBJ1-2	NA	CASSHVSFQGSYGYTF	TGTGCCAGCAGCCACGTATCCTTCCAGGGTAGCTATGGCTACACCTTC
TRBV9	NA	TRBJ2-1	NA	CASSVAITGQYNEQFF	TGTGCCAGCAGCGTAGCTATTACGGGACAATACAATGAGCAGTTCTTC
TRBV7-8	NA	TRBJ2-2	TRBD1	CASSLSGGGIPGELFF	TGTGCCAGCAGCTTATCAGGGGGCGGCATCCCCGGGGAGCTGTTTTTT
TRBV5-4	NA	TRBJ1-1	NA	CASSPKQGSMNTEAFF	TGTGCCAGCAGCCCCAAACAGGGTTCGATGAACACTGAAGCTTTCTTT
TRBV9	NA	TRBJ2-5	NA	CASSVGTGKETQYF	TGTGCCAGCAGCGTAGGAACAGGAAAAGAGACCCAGTACTTC
TRBV10-3	many	TRBJ1-1	NA	CAIQSGGGSEAFF	TGTGCCATCCAATCAGGCGGGGGGTCCGAAGCTTTCTTT
TRBV7-6	few	TRBJ2-3	TRBD2	CASSFRERGVSTDTQYF	TGTGCCAGCAGCTTTCGGGAGCGGGGGGTTAGCACAGATACGCAGTATTTT
TRBV6-1	NA	TRBJ2-3	TRBD2	CASSEMGLATQGGTDTQYF	TGTGCCAGCAGTGAAATGGGACTAGCGACCCAAGGTGGCACAGATACGCAGTATTTT
TRBV6-6	NA	TRBJ1-1	TRBD1	CASRHGQGWNTEAFF	TGTGCCAGCAGACACGGACAGGGGTGGAACACTGAAGCTTTCTTT
TRBV5-1	NA	TRBJ1-2	NA	CASSDGVSRYGYTF	TGCGCCAGCAGCGATGGAGTGTCCAGATATGGCTACACCTTC
TRBV27	NA	TRBJ1-6	NA	CASSYINSPLHF	TGTGCCAGCAGTTATATTAATTCACCCCTCCACTTT
TRBV15	NA	TRBJ1-4	NA	CATSRGGSGEKLFF	TGTGCCACCAGCAGAGGGGGCTCTGGGGAAAAACTGTTTTTT
TRBV5-6	few	TRBJ2-2	NA	CASSPLSGELFF	TGTGCCAGCAGCCCCCTCTCCGGGGAGCTGTTTTTT
TRBV27	NA	TRBJ1-2	TRBD1	CASSSDRDRRVYGYTF	TGTGCCAGCAGTTCTGACCGGGACAGGAGAGTCTATGGCTACACCTTC
TRBV12-5	NA	TRBJ2-1	TRBD2	CASGLYAASGTSGSSYNEQFF	TGTGCTAGTGGTTTGTACGCCGCCTCCGGGACTAGCGGGAGTTCCTACAATGAGCAGTTCTTC
TRBV5-8	NA	TRBJ1-5	NA	CASSLGRSGQPQHF	TGTGCCAGCAGCTTGGGGCGGTCCGGACAGCCCCAGCATTTT
TRBV7-2	NA	TRBJ1-2	TRBD1	CASSLSDRELWSYTF	TGTGCCAGCAGCTTATCGGACAGGGAGTTATGGAGCTACACCTTC
TRBV2	NA	TRBJ1-3	TRBD1	CASKSGGSSGNTIYF	TGTGCCAGCAAATCAGGGGGAAGCTCTGGAAACACCATATATTTT